The 27 T cell receptor beta chains in this list originate from one sample, sequenced in a study of cytomegalovirus exposure and HLA in healthy donors. PCR was performed using 60 Vbeta and 13 Jbeta primers. The protocol was immunoSEQ multiplex PCR, while the TCRdb copy is restricted to in-frame clones and leaves out a portion. The sample has a few hundred thousand clones, more than 65% seen once. Sequencing input: PBMCs. The receptor set was obtained from a woman aged 25 to 39 in good health and CMV-seronegative.

This clone was recorded only once. The CDR3 DNA reads TGTGCCAGCAGTTATGGGACACTGAACACTGAAGCTTTCTTT. This gives the protein CASSYGTLNTEAFF. The chain links TRBV6-1 to TRBJ1-1; TRBD1 might be the D (6 bases). Germline lookup yields CDR1 MNHNS and CDR2 SASEGT. Trimming shortened V by 5 bases and J by 0 bases, and 10 bases separated the two germline ends. This CDR3 region has 14 residues.

This clone was observed once. V usage is TRBV5-5 and J usage is TRBJ2-1; D perhaps matches TRBD1 (5 bases). The CDR3 is 13 residues long. CDR1 and CDR2 (germline): SGHKS, YYEKEE (reference sequence). With 4 bases removed from V and 10 bases from J, the gap between germline ends came to 15 bases. CDR3 nucleotide sequence: TGTGCCAGCAGCCCCTTGATAGGGGTAGAGCAGTTCTTC. This translates into CASSPLIGVEQFF.

The chain couples TRBV14 to TRBJ1-2, with TRBD1 matching 9 bases. Looked up from germline, CDR1 is SGHDN and CDR2 is FVKESK. This CDR3 comprises 13 residues. The V and J ends lost 4 bases and 6 bases, in that order; junction bases with no gene match: 3. CDR3 amino acids: CASSPDRGHGYTF. The CDR3 region has the DNA TGTGCCAGCAGCCCGGACAGGGGCCATGGCTACACCTTC.

This clone has just a few counts. The V gene is TRBV11-3, the J gene TRBJ2-7; the D gene is possibly TRBD1 (6 bases). CDR1 is SGHNT, CDR2 YENEEA, per germline. Trimming removed 5 bases at V and 7 bases at J, with 15 bases between. This CDR3 region has 13 residues. The CDR3 region has the DNA TGTGCCAGCAGCGTGGGACACCTCCAGGAGCAGTACTTC. Translated, it gives CASSVGHLQEQYF.

The genes are TRBV29-1 and TRBJ2-7, with TRBD2 identical over 8 bases. CDR1 is SQVTM and CDR2 is ANQGSEA in the germline V gene. The CDR3 loop spans 14 amino acids. Trimming cost V 5 bases and J 5 bases; bases outside gene matches: 11. CDR3 bases: TGCAGCGTTTTGGGCAGCGGGAGTTTCAACGAGCAGTACTTC. As protein: CSVLGSGSFNEQYF.

CDR3 DNA sequence: TGTGCCAGCAGCCTTGAGGCCGGGGAGCTGTTTTTT. Amino acid sequence: CASSLEAGELFF. J is TRBJ2-2 and V is TRBV14; unclear D gene. This CDR3 comprises 12 residues. The ends were cut back, 4 bases at V and 6 bases at J, with 6 bases in the middle. Germline values: CDR1 SGHDN, CDR2 FVKESK. The full variable domain, with the rest looked up from reference TRBV14 and TRBJ2-2, is EAGVTQFPSHSVIEKGQTVTLRCDPISGHDNLYWYRRVMGKEIKFLLHFVKESKQDESGMPNNRFLAERTGGTYSTLKVQPAELEDSGVYFCASSLEAGELFFGEGSRLTVL.

This chain joins TRBV10-1 and TRBJ2-3; 7 bases line up with TRBD2. CDR1 is WNHNN, CDR2 SYGVQD, per germline (reference sequence). The CDR3 is 14 amino acids. Trimming took 5 bases from V and 4 from J; bases not matched to a gene: 6. As DNA, the CDR3 is TGCGCCAGCAGTCCCGGGACTACCCCAGATACGCAGTATTTT. Translated, it gives CASSPGTTPDTQYF.

The rearrangement joins TRBV9 to TRBJ2-5, with D possibly being TRBD2 (6 bases). Trimming cost V 0 bases and J 1 base, with 10 bases left between them. CDR3 length: 15 amino acids. From germline, CDR1 is SGDLS and CDR2 YYNGEE. The CDR3 DNA sequence: TGTGCCAGCAGCGTAGGCACACTAGCCCAAGAGACCCAGTACTTC. Translation: CASSVGTLAQETQYF. The full variable domain, with the rest looked up from reference TRBV9 and TRBJ2-5, is DSGVTQTPKHLITATGQRVTLRCSPRSGDLSVYWYQQSLDQGLQFLIQYYNGEERAKGNILERFSAQQFPDLHSELNLSSLELGDSALYFCASSVGTLAQETQYFGPGTRLLVL.

This clone was picked up a small number of times. The chain recombines TRBV9 with TRBJ2-7, with TRBD1 matching 7 bases. V dropped 4 bases and J dropped 2; count of bases not matched to a gene: 6. Germline V gives CDR1 SGDLS, CDR2 YYNGEE. The length of the CDR3 is 14 residues. Written as DNA, the CDR3 is TGTGCCAGCAGCAGAGGGACAGCGACCTACGAGCAGTACTTC. This gives the protein CASSRGTATYEQYF.

The rearrangement joins TRBV29-1 to TRBJ2-3; D remains unclear. Trimming removed 7 bases at V and 4 bases at J, with 15 bases between. The CDR3 extends over 13 amino acids. The germline CDR1 and CDR2 sequences are SQVTM and ANQGSEA. Here the CDR3 reads CSAEASQADTQYF. For the CDR3, the DNA is TGCAGCGCCGAAGCTTCCCAAGCAGATACGCAGTATTTT.

This clone has only one observation. V usage is TRBV6-5 and J usage is TRBJ2-7; possibly TRBD2 for D (7 bases). There are 13 residues in the CDR3. Between the trimmed V and J ends, which lost 5 bases and 6 bases, there was a span of 14 bases. The germline V gene encodes CDR1 MNHEY and CDR2 SVGAGI. The CDR3 DNA sequence: TGTGCCAGCAGTCCCGTTAGGGGGGGCGAGCAGTACTTC. This translates into CASSPVRGGEQYF.

The chain uses TRBV20-1 and TRBJ2-1; D may be TRBD2 (6 bases). The CDR3 covers 11 residues. The germline CDR1 and CDR2 sequences are DFQATT and SNEGSKA (reference sequence). Trimming took 8 bases from V and 10 from J, leaving 15 bases between them. CDR3 sequence reads: CSSGPGEEQFF. The CDR3 coding sequence is TGCAGTTCAGGTCCGGGAGAGGAGCAGTTCTTC.

V gene TRBV19 combines with J gene TRBJ1-5; D is uncertain. Germline-derived CDR1 and CDR2 are LNHDA and SQIVND (reference sequence). Trimming removed 2 bases at V and 1 base at J, with 12 bases between. This CDR3 is built from 16 residues. The DNA for the CDR3 is TGTGCCAGTAGTATATACCCGGTGCCGAGCAATCAGCCCCAGCATTTT. Protein sequence: CASSIYPVPSNQPQHF.

The rearrangement joins TRBV30 to TRBJ2-1; weak D call: TRBD1 (6 bases). CDR3 length equals 14 residues. CDR1 GTSNPN and CDR2 SVGIG come from the germline V gene (reference sequence). V lost 2 bases and J 5 bases, leaving 13 bases between the germline ends. The CDR3 protein is CAWSTDSPNNEQFF. Written as DNA, the CDR3 is TGTGCCTGGAGTACGGACAGCCCAAACAATGAGCAGTTCTTC.

The CDR3 DNA reads TGTGCCAGCACCATCTCCAGGGGTTCCGGCTACACCTTC. Amino acid sequence: CASTISRGSGYTF. The rearrangement links TRBV6-1 to TRBJ1-2; D is possibly TRBD1 (6 bases). Germline V gene data show CDR1 as MNHNS and CDR2 as SASEGT. V dropped 7 bases and J dropped 8 bases, with 17 bases sitting between them. The CDR3 sequence is 13 residues long.

The genes are TRBV7-8 and TRBJ1-1, with no clear D. CDR1 and CDR2 (germline): SGHVS, FQNEAQ. The CDR3 is 14 residues long. The ends were cut back, 1 base at V and 4 bases at J, with 10 bases in the middle. The CDR3 sequence: CASSLGASLTEAFF. For the CDR3, the DNA is TGTGCCAGCAGCTTAGGGGCCTCTCTCACTGAAGCTTTCTTT.

This clone was recorded once. The chain combines TRBV6-1 with TRBJ1-1, with D possibly matching TRBD1 (6 bases). The CDR3 sequence is 15 residues long. V lost 3 bases, J lost 3 bases, and 14 bases lay in between. Germline V gene lookup returns CDR1 MNHNS and CDR2 SASEGT. CDR3 nucleotide sequence: TGTGCCAGCAGTGACGCCGGGACAAGGGACACTGAAGCTTTCTTT. It is translated as CASSDAGTRDTEAFF.

The V and J genes are TRBV5-5 and TRBJ2-5; D call uncertain. CDR1 and CDR2 (germline): SGHKS, YYEKEE (reference sequence). There are 13 residues in the CDR3. The ends were cut back, 4 bases at V and 1 base at J, with 8 bases in the middle. Here the CDR3 reads CASSQTSQETQYF. CDR3 DNA: TGTGCCAGCAGCCAGACAAGCCAAGAGACCCAGTACTTC.

This clone was counted between two and nine times. This rearrangement joins TRBV6-5 to TRBJ2-3; tentative D call: TRBD2 (5 bases). The CDR3 length is 14 residues. Trimming left V 5 bases short and J 2 bases short, with 11 bases between. CDR1 and CDR2 from the germline V gene are MNHEY and SVGAGI. The CDR3 is CASSELRDTDTQYF. The CDR3 nucleotides read TGTGCCAGCAGTGAATTACGGGACACAGATACGCAGTATTTT.

V gene TRBV4-3 combines with J gene TRBJ1-4; the D is unclear. The CDR3 covers 15 residues. The ends were cut back, 3 bases at V and 0 bases at J, with 8 bases in the middle. Looked up from germline, CDR1 is LGHNA and CDR2 is YSLEER. Here the CDR3 DNA reads TGCGCCAGCAGCCAGATCCAGGCAACTAATGAAAAACTGTTTTTT. Residues: CASSQIQATNEKLFF.

The CDR3 here is CASSERPPLQRGQETQYF. Here the CDR3 DNA reads TGTGCCAGCAGTGAACGTCCCCCCCTTCAGAGGGGGCAAGAGACCCAGTACTTC. The rearrangement joins TRBV2 to TRBJ2-5; tentatively, D is TRBD1 (6 bases). The V end was cut by 2 bases, the J end by 2 bases, with 21 bases between. The CDR3 consists of 18 residues. CDR1 is SNHLY and CDR2 is FYNNEI in the germline V gene.

This sequence joins TRBV6-1 and TRBJ1-3; D unclear. In germline, CDR1 is MNHNS, CDR2 SASEGT. V was pared by 6 bases and J by 3 bases, with 9 bases between. The CDR3 is 13 residues long. CDR3 loop: CASRTSGGNTIYF. The CDR3 DNA is TGTGCCAGCAGGACGTCGGGTGGAAACACCATATATTTT.

This clone came up many times. The V call is TRBV5-4, the J call TRBJ2-1, with 10 nucleotides matching TRBD1. The germline gives CDR1 SGHNT, CDR2 YYREEE (reference sequence). V gave up 3 bases and J gave up 3 bases; unmatched junction bases: 3. The CDR3 contains 15 residues. CDR3 nucleotide sequence: TGTGCCAGCAGCTCCCGGACAGGGGGCTACAATGAGCAGTTCTTC. Encoded protein: CASSSRTGGYNEQFF.

This chain uses TRBV11-3 with TRBJ1-6, with 11 bases fitting TRBD1. The CDR3 runs to 17 residues. The germline V gene has CDR1 SGHNT and CDR2 YENEEA. V trimming: 5 bases; J trimming: 8 bases; junction bases outside the gene matches: 11. The CDR3 here is CASSAKTGQGVYSPLHF. CDR3 bases: TGTGCCAGCAGCGCCAAAACGGGACAGGGGGTTTATTCACCCCTCCACTTT.

This chain connects TRBV30 to TRBJ1-2; possible D gene TRBD1, 5 bases. With 5 bases removed from V and 4 bases from J, the gap between germline ends came to 17 bases. CDR3 length: 14 residues. The germline V gene has CDR1 GTSNPN and CDR2 SVGIG (reference sequence). CDR3: CAWSGGGMGYGYTF. The CDR3 bases are TGTGCCTGGTCGGGCGGGGGAATGGGCTATGGCTACACCTTC.

V gene TRBV4-1 combines with J gene TRBJ1-1, with D hard to call. The CDR3 has 14 amino acids. Trimming pared 0 bases from V and 5 bases from J, leaving 10 bases between. Germline values: CDR1 MGHRA, CDR2 YSYEKL. The CDR3 DNA follows: TGCGCCAGCAGCCAAGAGGGGAGGAGGACTGAAGCTTTCTTT. Protein product: CASSQEGRRTEAFF.

The chain recombines TRBV7-9 with TRBJ1-3; a weak D match, TRBD1 (6 bases). The CDR3 is 16 residues long. Trimming stripped 2 bases from V and 4 bases from J, with 15 bases between. Germline assignment: CDR1 SEHNR and CDR2 FQNEAQ (reference sequence). In DNA form, the CDR3 reads TGTGCCAGCAGCTTAACGGCAGGGGTGGGAGGAAACACCATATATTTT. It translates to CASSLTAGVGGNTIYF.